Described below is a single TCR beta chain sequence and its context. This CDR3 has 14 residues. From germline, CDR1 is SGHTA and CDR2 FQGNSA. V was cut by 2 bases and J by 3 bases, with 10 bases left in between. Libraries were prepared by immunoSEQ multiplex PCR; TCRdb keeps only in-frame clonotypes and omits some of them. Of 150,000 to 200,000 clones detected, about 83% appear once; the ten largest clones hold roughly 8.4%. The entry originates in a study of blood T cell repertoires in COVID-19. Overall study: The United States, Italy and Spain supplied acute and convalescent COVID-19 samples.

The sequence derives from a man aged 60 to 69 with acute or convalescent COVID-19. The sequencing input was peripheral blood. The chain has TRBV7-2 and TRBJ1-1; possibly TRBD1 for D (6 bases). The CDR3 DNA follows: TGTGCCAGCAGCTTACAGGGGTCCTACACTGAAGCTTTCTTT. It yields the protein CASSLQGSYTEAFF.